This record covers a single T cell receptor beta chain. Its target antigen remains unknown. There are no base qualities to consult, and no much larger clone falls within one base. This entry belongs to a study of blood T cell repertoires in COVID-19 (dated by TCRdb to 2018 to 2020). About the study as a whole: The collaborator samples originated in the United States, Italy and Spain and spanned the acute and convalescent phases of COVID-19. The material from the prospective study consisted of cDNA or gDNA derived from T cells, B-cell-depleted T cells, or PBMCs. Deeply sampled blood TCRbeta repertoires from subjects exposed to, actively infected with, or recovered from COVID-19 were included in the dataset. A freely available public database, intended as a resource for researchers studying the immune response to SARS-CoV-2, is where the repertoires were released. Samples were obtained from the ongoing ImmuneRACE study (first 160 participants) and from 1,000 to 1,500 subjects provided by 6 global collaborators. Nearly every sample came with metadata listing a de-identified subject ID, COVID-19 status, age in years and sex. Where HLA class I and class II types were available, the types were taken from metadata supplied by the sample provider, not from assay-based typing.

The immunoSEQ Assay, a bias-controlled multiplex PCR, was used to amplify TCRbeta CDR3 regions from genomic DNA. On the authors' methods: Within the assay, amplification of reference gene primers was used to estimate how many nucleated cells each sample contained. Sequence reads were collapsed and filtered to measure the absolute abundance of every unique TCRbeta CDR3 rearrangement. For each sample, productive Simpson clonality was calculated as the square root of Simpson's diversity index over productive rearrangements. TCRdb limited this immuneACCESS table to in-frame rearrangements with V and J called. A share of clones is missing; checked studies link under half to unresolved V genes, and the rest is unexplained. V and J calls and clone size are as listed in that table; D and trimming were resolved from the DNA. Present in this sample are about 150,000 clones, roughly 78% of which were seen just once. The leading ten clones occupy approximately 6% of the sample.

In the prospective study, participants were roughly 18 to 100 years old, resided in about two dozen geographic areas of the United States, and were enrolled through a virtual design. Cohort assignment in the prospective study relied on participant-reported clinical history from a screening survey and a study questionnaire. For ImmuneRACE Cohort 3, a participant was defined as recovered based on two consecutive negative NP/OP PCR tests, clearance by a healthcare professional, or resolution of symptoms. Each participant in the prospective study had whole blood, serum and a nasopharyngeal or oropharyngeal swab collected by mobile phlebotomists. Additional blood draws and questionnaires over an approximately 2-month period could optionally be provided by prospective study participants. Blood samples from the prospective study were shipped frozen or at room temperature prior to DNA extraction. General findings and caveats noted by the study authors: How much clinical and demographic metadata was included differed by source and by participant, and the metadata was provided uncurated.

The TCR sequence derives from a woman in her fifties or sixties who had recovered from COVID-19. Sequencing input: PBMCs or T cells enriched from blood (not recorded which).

The CDR3 region reads CASSEGLAEETQYF. The DNA is TGCGCCAGCAGCGAGGGACTAGCGGAGGAGACCCAGTACTTC. Recombination joined TRBV5-1 with TRBJ2-5; 11 junctional bases match TRBD2. Including cysteine and phenylalanine, the CDR3 has 14 amino acids. Only the CDR3 region is kept as DNA, spanning 42 bases read in frame from base 1. Via the germline V gene, CDR1 is SGHRS and CDR2 YFSETQ. Compared with germline, V lacks 4 bases and J lacks 5 bases; bases without a gene match: 4.